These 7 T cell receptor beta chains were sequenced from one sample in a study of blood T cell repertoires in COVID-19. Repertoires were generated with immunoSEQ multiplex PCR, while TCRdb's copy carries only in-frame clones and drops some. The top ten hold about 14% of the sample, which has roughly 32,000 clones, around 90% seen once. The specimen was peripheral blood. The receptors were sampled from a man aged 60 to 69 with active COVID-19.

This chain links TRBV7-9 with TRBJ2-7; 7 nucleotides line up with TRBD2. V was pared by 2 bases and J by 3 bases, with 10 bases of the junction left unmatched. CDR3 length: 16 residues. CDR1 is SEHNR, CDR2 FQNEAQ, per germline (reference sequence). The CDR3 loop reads CASSLLSGGLGYEQYF. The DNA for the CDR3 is TGTGCCAGCAGCTTATTATCTGGCGGACTAGGCTACGAGCAGTACTTC. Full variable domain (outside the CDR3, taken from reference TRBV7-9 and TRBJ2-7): DTGVSQNPRHKITKRGQNVTFRCDPISEHNRLYWYRQTLGQGPEFLTYFQNEAQLEKSRLLSDRFSAERPKGSFSTLEIQRTEQGDSAMYLCASSLLSGGLGYEQYFGPGTRLTVT.

The DNA of the CDR3 is TGTGCCAGCAGCTTAGCGGTCCACAGTTCGAACACCGGGGAGCTGTTTTTT. It is translated as CASSLAVHSSNTGELFF. The chain employs TRBV7-9 and TRBJ2-2; no reliable D call. The V gene lost 0 bases and the J gene lost 0 bases, with 11 bases spanning the gap. The germline CDR1 and CDR2 sequences are SEHNR and FQNEAQ (reference sequence). There are 17 residues in the CDR3.

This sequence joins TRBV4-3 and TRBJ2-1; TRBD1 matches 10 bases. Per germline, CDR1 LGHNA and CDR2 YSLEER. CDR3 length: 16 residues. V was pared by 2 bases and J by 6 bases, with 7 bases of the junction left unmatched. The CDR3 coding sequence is TGCGCCAGCAGCCAATTGACAGGGGGCGGAAGCAATGAGCAGTTCTTC. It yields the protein CASSQLTGGGSNEQFF.

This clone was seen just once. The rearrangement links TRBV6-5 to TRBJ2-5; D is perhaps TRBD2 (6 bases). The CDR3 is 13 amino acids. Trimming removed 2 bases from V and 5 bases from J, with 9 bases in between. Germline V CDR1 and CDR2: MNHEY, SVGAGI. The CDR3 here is CASSYRGLETQYF. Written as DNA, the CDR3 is TGTGCCAGCAGTTACCGGGGGTTGGAGACCCAGTACTTC.

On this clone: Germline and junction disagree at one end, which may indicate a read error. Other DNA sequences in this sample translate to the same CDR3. Here the CDR3 DNA reads TGTGCCAGCAGCTTAGGGCTAGCGGGAGTTTACAATGAACAGTTCTTC. It translates to CASSLGLAGVYNEQFF. The chain links TRBV7-3 to TRBJ2-1; the match to TRBD2 covers 10 bases. CDR1 is SGHTA and CDR2 is FQGTGA in the germline V gene. There are 16 residues in the CDR3.

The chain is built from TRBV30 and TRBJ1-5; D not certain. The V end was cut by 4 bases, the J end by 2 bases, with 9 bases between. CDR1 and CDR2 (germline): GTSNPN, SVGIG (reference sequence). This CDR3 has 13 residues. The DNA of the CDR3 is TGTGCCTGGAAAAACGGAGGCAATCAGCCCCAGCATTTT. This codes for CAWKNGGNQPQHF.

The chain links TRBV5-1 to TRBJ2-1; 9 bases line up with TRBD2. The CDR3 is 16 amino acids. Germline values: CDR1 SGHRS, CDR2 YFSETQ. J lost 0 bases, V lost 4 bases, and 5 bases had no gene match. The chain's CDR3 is CASSLSGGTSYNEQFF. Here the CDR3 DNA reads TGCGCCAGCAGCCTTAGCGGGGGAACCTCCTACAATGAGCAGTTCTTC.